This is a list of T cell receptor beta chains from one sample in a study of blood T cell repertoires in COVID-19. Sequenced by immunoSEQ multiplex PCR; TCRdb stores in-frame clones only, minus some. Of tens of thousands of clones listed, roughly 95% were seen once; the top ten hold around 4%. Source material: peripheral blood. These receptors originate from a human donor with active COVID-19. The donor label of this sample is uncertain. CDR3s leave out the opening cysteine and the closing phenylalanine or tryptophan. The order of the fields is CDR3 protein, V gene, J gene.

ASSPIRGQPMSGYT	TRBV11-2	TRBJ1-2
ASNPSGTGGVISTGELF	TRBV5-1	TRBJ2-2
ASSYVAGSYEQY	TRBV6-5	TRBJ2-7
ASSEALRVGEKLF	TRBV6-1	TRBJ1-4
ASSDGTRHYEQY	TRBV10-1	TRBJ2-7
ASSLAMTSGGVNEQF	TRBV5-1	TRBJ2-1
ASSLISRQLGNTIY	TRBV5-6	TRBJ1-3
ASSLLAGGYYEQF	TRBV3-1/TRBV3-2	TRBJ2-1
ASSPAGGSHEQY	TRBV27	TRBJ2-7
ASSVGSGGHYGYT	TRBV9	TRBJ1-2
ASSVTGGSYEQY	TRBV18	TRBJ2-7
ASRGDRLYGYT	TRBV6-5	TRBJ1-2
ASSQGKAAGSSYEQY	TRBV11-3	TRBJ2-7
ASSYLQGDHTGELF	TRBV6-6	TRBJ2-2
ASSPQGGTYNEQF	TRBV4-2	TRBJ2-1
ASSSGTRNTGELF	TRBV3-1/TRBV3-2	TRBJ2-2
ASSLNGGQGTETQY	TRBV5-4	TRBJ2-5
ASSPPGTGNTIY	TRBV18	TRBJ1-3
SASSATSGGFADTQY	TRBV20-1	TRBJ2-3
ASSEGLARDTQY	TRBV6-1	TRBJ2-3
ASSPGAETQY	TRBV7-9	TRBJ2-5
ASSLRDSNTEAF	TRBV5-4	TRBJ1-1
ASSWTSGRYGEQF	TRBV28	TRBJ2-1
ASSPRQTNEKLF	TRBV11-2	TRBJ1-4
ASSVAVEQF	TRBV9	TRBJ2-1
ASSSSNSPLH	TRBV28	TRBJ1-6
ASTRGTEAF	TRBV6-4	TRBJ1-1
ASSPRGTAQETQY	TRBV3-1/TRBV3-2	TRBJ2-5
ASSPRLNAAYEQY	TRBV7-8	TRBJ2-7
ASSDRGTNEKLF	TRBV2	TRBJ1-4
ASASRGQGASTEAF	TRBV27	TRBJ1-1
ASSLVITSGEGSYNEQF	TRBV5-4	TRBJ2-1
ASRRQGSTNEKLF	TRBV28	TRBJ1-4
ASSQVLAGDYEQY	TRBV3-1/TRBV3-2	TRBJ2-7
AISESRGSTYEQY	TRBV10-3	TRBJ2-7
ASSPGQGNNEKLF	TRBV7-7	TRBJ1-4
AISEGTSGSETQY	TRBV10-3	TRBJ2-5
ASSLVFREVLYEQY	TRBV7-8	TRBJ2-7
ASSDRGLYEQY	TRBV19	TRBJ2-7
ASSDRFSDSPAF	TRBV6-1	TRBJ1-1
ASSQDRVGGPLF	TRBV4-1	TRBJ1-4
ASSPQRGPLNEQF	TRBV7-9	TRBJ2-1